Listed here are 30 T cell receptor beta chains from one sample, sequenced in a study of metastatic and nonmetastatic thyroid tumors. Thyroid surgery took place with no prior treatment in any patient. MiXCR re-clonotyped the PCR reads for TCRdb. The table shows around 34,000 clones, with approximately 15% occurring only once. The sample consisted of blood. All receptors derive from a male donor with papillary thyroid cancer or a benign thyroid nodule (not recorded which). Some clones in this sample may be carry-over from other donors' samples.

This clone has ten or more counts. The chain is built from TRBV19 and TRBJ1-2; D gene unclear. With 3 bases removed from V and 7 bases from J, the gap between germline ends came to 15 bases. This CDR3 has 14 residues. Germline V gives CDR1 LNHDA, CDR2 SQIVND (reference sequence). The CDR3 bases are TGTGCCAGTAGTATTGGAGGTCTCGGAGCTGGCTACACCTTC. Protein: CASSIGGLGAGYTF.

This clone is medium-sized within its sample. The chain couples TRBV6-2 or TRBV6-3 to TRBJ2-2; D assignment may be TRBD1 or TRBD2 (5 bases each). The CDR3 extends over 15 amino acids. Per germline, CDR1 MNHEY and CDR2 SVGEGT. V lost 0 bases and J 7 bases, leaving 12 bases between the germline ends. DNA for the CDR3: TGTGCCAGCAGTTACTCGGCAGGGACGATCGGGGAGCTGTTTTTT. Residues: CASSYSAGTIGELFF.

This clone was seen repeatedly, ten times or more. The V and J genes are TRBV7-9 and TRBJ1-2; 9 nucleotides agree with TRBD1. The CDR3 covers 15 residues. V shed 4 bases and J 8 bases; nucleotides not matched to a gene: 11. Germline V lookup: CDR1 SEHNR, CDR2 FQNEAQ (reference sequence). CDR3 nucleotides: TGTGCCAGCAGCTCCCCCCCGGGACAGGGCAACGGCTACACCTTC. It codes for CASSSPPGQGNGYTF. The whole variable domain, filled in from reference TRBV7-9 and TRBJ1-2, reads DTGVSQNPRHKITKRGQNVTFRCDPISEHNRLYWYRQTLGQGPEFLTYFQNEAQLEKSRLLSDRFSAERPKGSFSTLEIQRTEQGDSAMYLCASSSPPGQGNGYTFGSGTRLTVV.

This clone showed up many times. The chain has TRBV7-2 and TRBJ2-1, with 11 bases fitting TRBD2. CDR1 and CDR2 (germline): SGHTA, FQGNSA. CDR3 length equals 18 residues. Germline trimming cut 4 bases from V and 2 bases from J; bases unmatched to any gene: 10. This CDR3 is CASSSPLAGVGTYNEQFF. The CDR3 region has the DNA TGTGCCAGCAGCTCTCCACTAGCGGGAGTTGGGACCTACAATGAGCAGTTCTTC.

This clone has ten or more counts. The gene calls are TRBV7-3 and TRBJ2-1; 14 bases align to TRBD2. The CDR3 is 16 residues long. Germline trimming cut 4 bases from V and 9 bases from J; bases unmatched to any gene: 8. CDR1 is SGHTA, CDR2 FQGTGA, per germline. CDR3 protein: CASSSQRLAGGGEQFF. Written as DNA, the CDR3 is TGTGCCAGCAGCTCCCAACGACTAGCGGGAGGGGGTGAGCAGTTCTTC.

This sequence joins TRBV12-3 or TRBV12-4 and TRBJ2-1; no firm D call. This CDR3 region has 11 residues. The ends were cut back, 11 bases at V and 8 bases at J, with 13 bases in the middle. This CDR3 reads CASLPEDEQFF. The CDR3 region has the DNA TGTGCCTCCCTACCTGAGGATGAGCAGTTCTTC.

This clone was seen repeatedly, ten times or more. This rearrangement joins TRBV30 to TRBJ2-2; D call uncertain. The CDR3 covers 15 residues. The germline gives CDR1 GTSNPN, CDR2 SVGIG (reference sequence). The germline V and J ends were trimmed by 4 bases and 7 bases, with 19 bases remaining between them. The CDR3 spells CAWKVGWLSGGELFF. The CDR3 DNA reads as TGTGCCTGGAAGGTTGGGTGGTTGTCCGGCGGGGAGCTGTTTTTT. The full variable domain, rest sourced from reference TRBV30 and TRBJ2-2, is SQTIHQWPATLVQPVGSPLSLECTVEGTSNPNLYWYRQAAGRGLQLLFYSVGIGQISSEVPQNLSASRPQDRQFILSSKKLLLSDSGFYLCAWKVGWLSGGELFFGEGSRLTVL.

This clone occurred many times. J is TRBJ2-3 and V is TRBV7-2; D gene ambiguous. Trimming removed 5 bases from V and 1 base from J, with 13 bases in between. This CDR3 spans 15 amino acids. The germline CDR1 and CDR2 sequences are SGHTA and FQGNSA. For the CDR3, the DNA is TGTGCCAGCAGCCGAGCGCCAGGACGCACAGATACGCAGTATTTT. This encodes CASSRAPGRTDTQYF.

This clone was seen at least ten times. The chain joins TRBV7-8 to TRBJ2-1; the D gene is possibly TRBD1 (6 bases). Deletions cut 5 bases from V and 1 base from J, with 21 bases between. Looked up from germline, CDR1 is SGHVS and CDR2 is FQNEAQ. This CDR3 is 18 amino acids long. CDR3 sequence reads: CASSPNQGSGVSYNEQFF. The CDR3, as DNA: TGTGCCAGCAGCCCGAATCAAGGGTCAGGGGTATCCTACAATGAGCAGTTCTTC.

This clone has a count of ten or more. A much larger clone differs from this one at a single base, so this may be a read error. The chain employs TRBV20-1 and TRBJ2-7, with 8 bases aligning to TRBD2. Germline CDR1 is DFQATT and CDR2 is SNEGSKA (reference sequence). The CDR3 extends over 15 amino acids. Trimming took 2 bases from V and 3 from J; bases not matched to a gene: 9. For the CDR3, the DNA is TGCAGTGCTAGAACTCGGGGGGGGCCCAACTACGAGCAGTACTTC. Its translation is CSARTRGGPNYEQYF.

This clone was counted at least ten times. The chain has TRBV30 and TRBJ2-7; D gene unclear. The ends were cut back, 2 bases at V and 3 bases at J, with 5 bases in the middle. CDR3 length: 11 residues. CDR1 and CDR2 from the germline V gene are GTSNPN and SVGIG (reference sequence). The CDR3 DNA reads as TGTGCCTGGAGTTCTAACTACGAGCAGTACTTC. This gives the protein CAWSSNYEQYF. The full variable domain, with the rest looked up from reference TRBV30 and TRBJ2-7, is SQTIHQWPATLVQPVGSPLSLECTVEGTSNPNLYWYRQAAGRGLQLLFYSVGIGQISSEVPQNLSASRPQDRQFILSSKKLLLSDSGFYLCAWSSNYEQYFGPGTRLTVT.

This clone showed up just a few times. The rearrangement joins TRBV19 to TRBJ2-2; tentative D call: TRBD2 (5 bases). The CDR3 sequence is 14 residues long. Looked up from germline, CDR1 is LNHDA and CDR2 is SQIVND (reference sequence). V lost 7 bases and J 4 bases, leaving 13 bases between the germline ends. For the CDR3, the DNA is TGTGCCAGTAACAAAGGAGGCGGCACCGGGGAGCTGTTTTTT. Translated: CASNKGGGTGELFF.

This clone turned up a few times. This chain uses TRBV6-2 or TRBV6-3 with TRBJ1-1; D not resolved. The CDR3 loop spans 15 amino acids. CDR1 is MNHEY, CDR2 SVGEGT, per germline. V was cut by 6 bases and J by 3 bases, with 17 bases left in between. The CDR3 DNA is TGTGCCAGCAGGTCCTCGGATACAATGGACACTGAAGCTTTCTTT. Translation gives CASRSSDTMDTEAFF.

This clone was observed a handful of times. The rearrangement uses TRBV10-3 and TRBJ1-3; 8 bases are shared with TRBD1. CDR3 length: 16 amino acids. CDR1 is ENHRY, CDR2 SYGVKD, per germline. V shed 5 bases, J shed 3 bases, and the junction held 9 bases outside the gene matches. The CDR3 DNA reads as TGTGCCATCAGTTACCCGGCAGGGGGCAATGGAAACACCATATATTTT. Its translation: CAISYPAGGNGNTIYF.

The gene calls are TRBV5-1 and TRBJ1-2; no clear D. The CDR3 is made up of 14 amino acids. V lost 0 bases and J lost 4, with 10 bases in between. Germline CDR1 and CDR2: SGHRS and YFSETQ. The CDR3 is CASSLVYGRYGYTF. Written as DNA, the CDR3 is TGCGCCAGCAGCTTGGTTTACGGCCGCTATGGCTACACCTTC. Based on the CDR3 plus reference TRBV5-1 and TRBJ1-2, the full variable domain is KAGVTQTPRYLIKTRGQQVTLSCSPISGHRSVSWYQQTPGQGLQFLFEYFSETQRNKGNFPGRFSGRQFSNSRSEMNVSTLELGDSALYLCASSLVYGRYGYTFGSGTRLTVV.

This clone was picked up many times. The chain joins TRBV24-1 to TRBJ2-5; TRBD2 agrees at 12 bases. The CDR3 sequence is 16 residues long. V shed 4 bases and J 6 bases; nucleotides not matched to a gene: 8. Per germline, CDR1 KGHDR and CDR2 SFDVKD. The CDR3 region is CATSDTGLAGKQTQYF. CDR3 coding DNA: TGTGCCACCAGTGACACCGGACTAGCGGGAAAACAGACCCAGTACTTC.

Many counts were recorded for this clone. V gene TRBV28 combines with J gene TRBJ1-2; D gene unclear. Germline CDR1 reads MDHEN; CDR2 reads SYDVKM. The germline V and J ends were trimmed by 3 bases and 2 bases, with 10 bases remaining between them. The CDR3 consists of 14 residues. CDR3 residues: CASSLPPGNYGYTF. Here the CDR3 DNA reads TGTGCCAGCAGTTTGCCTCCGGGGAACTATGGCTACACCTTC.

Remarks on this clone: Possible read error: a much larger clone is one base away. This sequence joins TRBV18 and TRBJ2-7, with D possibly matching TRBD2 (6 bases). CDR1 is KGHSH and CDR2 is LQKENI in the germline V gene. Trimming stripped 3 bases from V and 3 bases from J, with 12 bases between. The CDR3 spans 14 residues. CDR3: CASSPGGVFYEQYF. The CDR3 DNA reads TGTGCCAGCTCACCTGGCGGGGTGTTCTACGAGCAGTACTTC.

This clone occurred many times. The CDR3 protein is CASSQTLVEGRLIGEQFF. For the CDR3, the DNA is TGTGCCAGCAGCCAAACCCTGGTGGAGGGCCGGTTGATCGGTGAGCAGTTCTTC. The rearrangement joins TRBV4-2 to TRBJ2-1, with a tentative D call TRBD2 (6 bases). CDR1 and CDR2 from the germline V gene are LGHNA and YNFKEQ. The CDR3 totals 18 residues. The V end lost 2 bases, the J end lost 9 bases, and 26 bases lay between the germline ends.

This clone was detected ten times or more. The J gene is TRBJ2-2, the V gene TRBV11-2; the D gene is possibly TRBD2 (5 bases). This CDR3 spans 14 amino acids. The germline gives CDR1 SGHAT, CDR2 FQNNGV. The germline V and J ends were trimmed by 4 bases and 5 bases, with 11 bases remaining between them. CDR3 DNA: TGTGCCAGCAGCTACCCGGGGATAACCGGGGAGCTGTTTTTT. Its translation: CASSYPGITGELFF.

This clone was observed at least ten times. CDR3 residues: CASSLVDEQYF. Here the CDR3 DNA reads TGTGCCAGCAGCTTAGTCGACGAGCAGTACTTC. The rearrangement uses TRBV7-2 and TRBJ2-7; D gene unclear. Germline loops: CDR1 SGHTA, CDR2 FQGNSA. This CDR3 comprises 11 residues. V lost 1 base, J lost 5 bases, and 3 bases lay in between.

This clone occurred many times. The chain is built from TRBV28 and TRBJ1-1, with unresolved D. V dropped 5 bases and J dropped 0 bases, with 7 bases sitting between them. This CDR3 spans 13 amino acids. Germline loops: CDR1 MDHEN, CDR2 SYDVKM. CDR3 DNA: TGTGCCAGCAGTGGACCTATGAACACTGAAGCTTTCTTT. It codes for CASSGPMNTEAFF.

This clone was seen repeatedly, ten times or more. V gene TRBV10-3 combines with J gene TRBJ1-2; D is ambiguous. Germline loops: CDR1 ENHRY, CDR2 SYGVKD. Trimming cost V 6 bases and J 6 bases, with 26 bases left between them. The CDR3 has 17 amino acids. In nucleotides, the CDR3 is TGTGCCATCAGCCCCAGTGAGGAGGGTAGAATAAGGAATGGCTACACCTTC. Amino acid sequence: CAISPSEEGRIRNGYTF.

V is TRBV12-3 or TRBV12-4 and J is TRBJ2-7; weak D call: TRBD2 (7 bases). Trimming removed 3 bases at V and 7 bases at J, with 13 bases between. This CDR3 comprises 13 residues. CDR3 amino acids: CASSLRGGGEQYF. CDR3 sequence (DNA): TGTGCCAGCAGTTTGAGGGGGGGCGGTGAGCAGTACTTC.

Many counts were recorded for this clone. The chain has TRBV5-1 and TRBJ2-7, with TRBD2 matching 10 bases. V trimming: 0 bases; J trimming: 2 bases; junction bases outside the gene matches: 23. This CDR3 is built from 22 residues. Germline assignment: CDR1 SGHRS and CDR2 YFSETQ. CDR3 sequence reads: CASSLDETGTSALLYSTYEQYF. DNA of the CDR3: TGCGCCAGCAGCTTGGATGAAACCGGGACTAGCGCGCTTTTGTACTCCACCTACGAGCAGTACTTC.

This clone showed up many times. The V and J genes are TRBV19 and TRBJ1-1; D is unresolved. V was clipped by 7 bases and J by 7 bases, with 10 bases between them. Germline V gives CDR1 LNHDA, CDR2 SQIVND (reference sequence). The CDR3 runs to 11 residues. CDR3 in amino acids: CASTKLDEAFF. The DNA for the CDR3 is TGTGCCAGTACTAAGTTAGATGAAGCTTTCTTT.

V usage is TRBV7-2 and J usage is TRBJ2-3; D uncertain. CDR3 length: 14 amino acids. The germline gives CDR1 SGHTA, CDR2 FQGNSA. The ends were cut back, 5 bases at V and 3 bases at J, with 12 bases in the middle. CDR3: CASSPTLGTDTQYF. The CDR3 DNA is TGTGCCAGCAGCCCTACACTGGGAACAGATACGCAGTATTTT. The whole variable domain, filled in from reference TRBV7-2 and TRBJ2-3, reads GAGVSQSPSNKVTEKGKDVELRCDPISGHTALYWYRQSLGQGLEFLIYFQGNSAPDKSGLPSDRFSAERTGGSVSTLTIQRTQQEDSAVYLCASSPTLGTDTQYFGPGTRLTVL.

V usage is TRBV6-5 and J usage is TRBJ2-5; TRBD1 is a possible D gene (5 bases). CDR3 length: 16 residues. CDR1 and CDR2 (germline): MNHEY, SVGAGI. Trimming pared 2 bases from V and 5 bases from J, leaving 18 bases between. CDR3: CASSYPLAGQGETQYF. The CDR3 DNA follows: TGTGCCAGCAGTTACCCTTTAGCTGGACAAGGTGAGACCCAGTACTTC.

The chain joins TRBV20-1 to TRBJ2-7, with a possible D match to TRBD2 (5 bases). The CDR3 loop spans 15 amino acids. V gave up 7 bases and J gave up 2 bases, with 21 bases separating them. Germline V CDR1 and CDR2: DFQATT, SNEGSKA (reference sequence). The CDR3 here is CSVLTRAGGTYEQYF. CDR3 coding DNA: TGCAGTGTCCTTACGAGGGCAGGCGGCACCTACGAGCAGTACTTC.

This clone was recorded at least ten times. This sequence joins TRBV29-1 and TRBJ2-3; possible D gene TRBD2, 5 bases. The V gene lost 7 bases and the J gene lost 1 base, with 6 bases spanning the gap. Germline V gene lookup returns CDR1 SQVTM and CDR2 ANQGSEA. The CDR3 loop spans 11 amino acids. For the CDR3, the DNA is TGCAGCGGAGCGGGCACAGATACGCAGTATTTT. It specifies CSGAGTDTQYF.